This paragraph reports one T cell receptor (beta chain). The entry originates in a study of blood T cell repertoires in COVID-19. Study information: Donors in the United States, Italy and Spain gave samples during acute or convalescent COVID-19. The cDNA or gDNA used as material had been derived from T cells, B-cell-depleted T cells, or PBMCs.

Per the original data handling: Researchers report that nucleated cell counts were estimated from reference gene primer amplification. Clones were read by immunoSEQ multiplex PCR, and TCRdb kept only the in-frame ones, dropping some. The V and J calls and the clone size are those of that table, but D and trimming were determined from the DNA. The sample has approximately 250,000 clones, roughly 81% seen once; the top ten hold around 0.98%. Germline values: CDR1 SQVTM, CDR2 ANQGSEA. After removal of 7 bases from V and 0 bases from J, the junction contained 2 bases not matched to a gene. The CDR3 spans 15 residues.

The source is a man between 35 and 55 years old with acute or convalescent COVID-19. Sequenced: peripheral blood. The chain carries TRBV29-1 and TRBJ2-6, with 11 bases identical to TRBD1. The CDR3, as DNA: TGCAGCGCCGGGACAGGGGGCTCTGGGGCCAACGTCCTGACTTTC. Protein sequence: CSAGTGGSGANVLTF.